The 23 T cell receptor beta chains below all came from one sample that was sequenced in a study of regulatory T cells in long-lasting Graves disease. Arm-PCR with iRepertoire HTBI primers amplified the CDR3 regions for these TCR beta libraries. Each CDR3 protein gets one entry after TCRdb re-called the multiplex PCR reads with MiXCR. The repertoire holds over 500,000 distinct CDR3 sequences, with about 16% as singletons. Time point indicated: newly diagnosed GD, antithyroid drugs for less than 3 months. Extracted RNA from PBMCs served as the source of the TCR library. Another study also made use of these data, one on T cells in Graves' hyperthyroidism and ophthalmopathy.

Here the sequenced sample was peripheral blood mononuclear cells (PBMCs), taken at new diagnosis, from a patient treated with antithyroid drugs. Every receptor here comes from a man aged 18 to 30 with Graves disease.

This clonotype showed up many times. The V gene is TRBV2, the J gene TRBJ2-1, with TRBD1 as a possible D gene (6 bases). The germline CDR1 and CDR2 sequences are SNHLY and FYNNEI. Between the trimmed V and J ends, which lost 7 bases and 6 bases, there was a span of 16 bases. The CDR3 has 14 amino acids. The CDR3 coding sequence is TGTGCCAGCAACCAACAGGGTGACCTCAATGAGCAGTTCTTC. This codes for CASNQQGDLNEQFF.

This clonotype was seen at least ten times. V and J are TRBV12-5 and TRBJ2-5; 7 nucleotides align to TRBD1. With 3 bases clipped from V and 5 bases from J, the junction kept 6 bases outside the gene matches. The germline V gene has CDR1 LGHNT and CDR2 FRNRAP. The CDR3 consists of 14 residues. CDR3 protein: CASGFGQVAETQYF. In nucleotides, the CDR3 is TGTGCTAGTGGTTTCGGACAGGTCGCCGAGACCCAGTACTTC.

This clonotype was observed many times. The genes are TRBV11-2 and TRBJ2-5; D gene uncertain. The CDR3 contains 14 residues. Trimming stripped 1 base from V and 5 bases from J, with 11 bases between. Per the germline V gene, CDR1 is SGHAT and CDR2 is FQNNGV. CDR3 in amino acids: CASSLGGIWETQYF. The CDR3 bases are TGTGCCAGCAGCTTAGGGGGAATTTGGGAGACCCAGTACTTC.

This clonotype showed up many times. The CDR3 here is CSAHRSGELFF. The CDR3 DNA sequence: TGCAGTGCCCACCGGAGCGGGGAGCTGTTTTTT. The chain is built from TRBV20-1 and TRBJ2-2; D is uncertain. CDR1 is DFQATT and CDR2 is SNEGSKA in the germline V gene (reference sequence). The CDR3 loop spans 11 amino acids. V lost 6 bases and J 7 bases, leaving 9 bases between the germline ends.

The CDR3 DNA is TGTGCCAGTAGTACCGGACAGGGGGACTACGAGCAGTACTTC. Residues: CASSTGQGDYEQYF. The gene calls are TRBV19 and TRBJ2-7; TRBD1 agrees at 10 bases. J gave up 3 bases and V 4 bases, and 3 bases lay outside the gene matches. CDR1 LNHDA and CDR2 SQIVND come from the germline V gene (reference sequence). The CDR3 totals 14 residues.

The rearrangement joins TRBV2 to TRBJ1-2; 8 bases line up with TRBD1. V was pared by 6 bases and J by 0 bases, with 6 bases of the junction left unmatched. Germline loops: CDR1 SNHLY, CDR2 FYNNEI. This CDR3 has 15 residues. The CDR3 DNA reads TGTGCCAGCAGGGAGGACAGGGACGCTAACTATGGCTACACCTTC. It is translated as CASREDRDANYGYTF.

This clonotype has a handful of counts. The chain couples TRBV12-3 or TRBV12-4 to TRBJ2-1; weak D call: TRBD2 (5 bases). V lost 3 bases and J 7 bases, leaving 16 bases between the germline ends. CDR3 length: 15 residues. CDR3 region: CASSLGVVTGNEQFF. The DNA of the CDR3 is TGTGCCAGCAGTTTGGGAGTAGTAACCGGGAATGAGCAGTTCTTC.

This clonotype was detected many times. This chain connects TRBV3-1 to TRBJ2-5; TRBD2 matches at 14 bases. Germline V CDR1 and CDR2: LGHDT, YNNKEL (reference sequence). This CDR3 region has 17 residues. J was trimmed by 4 bases and V by 1 base; bases with no gene match: 5. The DNA of the CDR3 is TGTGCCAGCAGCCAAGGACTAGCGGGAGGGCCTCGAGAGACCCAGTACTTC. It translates to CASSQGLAGGPRETQYF.

This clonotype was seen a handful of times. V and J are TRBV19 and TRBJ1-1; perhaps TRBD1 as D (6 bases). Between the trimmed V and J ends, which lost 4 bases and 7 bases, there was a span of 13 bases. The germline CDR1 and CDR2 sequences are LNHDA and SQIVND (reference sequence). This CDR3 contains 13 residues. CDR3 protein: CASSRVQGSEAFF. As DNA, the CDR3 is TGTGCCAGTAGTAGAGTACAGGGAAGTGAAGCTTTCTTT.

This clonotype was seen ten or more times. The chain joins TRBV12-3 or TRBV12-4 to TRBJ2-3, with D perhaps assigned TRBD1 or TRBD2 (6 bases each). Trimming removed 6 bases from V and 1 base from J, with 14 bases in between. The CDR3 runs 15 residues. CDR3 sequence reads: CASSFAGGGTDTQYF. Written as DNA, the CDR3 is TGTGCCAGCAGCTTCGCCGGGGGCGGCACAGATACGCAGTATTTT.

This clonotype was counted a single time. This chain uses TRBV9 with TRBJ1-1, with D maybe TRBD1 (6 bases). The CDR3 totals 17 residues. CDR1 and CDR2 (germline): SGDLS, YYNGEE. Trimming removed 4 bases at V and 0 bases at J, with 19 bases between. Here the CDR3 DNA reads TGTGCCAGCAGCCCCCGAGGGGGAGGAACCATGAACACTGAAGCTTTCTTT. Protein product: CASSPRGGGTMNTEAFF.

This clonotype was seen once. This chain joins TRBV20-1 and TRBJ2-3, with D maybe TRBD1 (5 bases). The CDR3 sequence is 15 residues long. Germline V gives CDR1 DFQATT, CDR2 SNEGSKA (reference sequence). The germline V and J ends were trimmed by 4 bases and 3 bases, with 17 bases remaining between them. The CDR3 loop reads CSATGGRGMTDTQYF. In DNA form, the CDR3 reads TGCAGTGCTACCGGTGGAAGGGGAATGACAGATACGCAGTATTTT.

As regards this clonotype: Germline and junction disagree at one end, which may indicate a read error. The V gene is TRBV5-4, the J gene TRBJ2-5; 7 bases fit TRBD2. The CDR3 covers 13 residues. CDR1 and CDR2 from the germline V gene are SGHNT and YYREEE (reference sequence). DNA of the CDR3: TGTGCCAGCAGAGGGACTACATACAATGAGCAGCTCTTC. It specifies CASRGTTYNEQLF.

CDR3 coding DNA: TGTGCCAGCAGCTCTTCTTCGTACAGACACGGAGGCCAGCATTTT. Translation gives CASSSSSYRHGGQHF. The chain uses TRBV12-3 or TRBV12-4 and TRBJ1-5; D gene ambiguous. The germline V and J ends were trimmed by 6 bases and 12 bases, with 24 bases remaining between them. The CDR3 extends over 15 amino acids.

This clonotype was counted at least ten times. The rearrangement links TRBV11-2 to TRBJ1-6; 9 nucleotides agree with TRBD1. Germline V CDR1 and CDR2: SGHAT, FQNNGV. J gave up 7 bases and V 6 bases, and 10 bases lay outside the gene matches. CDR3 length equals 16 residues. The CDR3 here is CASSKYGTGINSPLHF. The DNA for the CDR3 is TGTGCCAGCAGTAAATATGGGACAGGGATAAATTCACCCCTCCACTTT. The variable domain in full, completed from reference TRBV11-2 and TRBJ1-6, reads EAGVAQSPRYKIIEKRQSVAFWCNPISGHATLYWYQQILGQGPKLLIQFQNNGVVDDSQLPKDRFSAERLKGVDSTLKIQPAKLEDSAVYLCASSKYGTGINSPLHFGNGTRLTVT.

There are many counts of this clonotype. V is TRBV30 and J is TRBJ2-1, with D hard to call. CDR3 length equals 11 residues. V gave up 2 bases and J gave up 6 bases, with 5 bases separating them. CDR1 and CDR2 from the germline V gene are GTSNPN and SVGIG (reference sequence). The CDR3 loop is CAWSTINEQFF. Here the CDR3 DNA reads TGTGCCTGGAGTACGATCAATGAGCAGTTCTTC.

Note on this clonotype: The junction departs from the called germline gene at one end, perhaps through a read error. This chain joins TRBV7-6 and TRBJ1-4, with 8 bases identical to TRBD1. Germline V gene data show CDR1 as SGHVS and CDR2 as FNYEAQ. CDR3 length: 15 amino acids. DNA for the CDR3: TGTGCCAGCAGCTTAGCCGGACAGGGCGCTGAAAAACTGTTTTTC. It encodes CASSLAGQGAEKLFF.

Ten or more counts support this clonotype. The chain combines TRBV11-2 with TRBJ2-5; TRBD2 is a possible D gene (6 bases). The ends were cut back, 3 bases at V and 2 bases at J, with 10 bases in the middle. The CDR3 extends over 14 amino acids. Germline assignment: CDR1 SGHAT and CDR2 FQNNGV. The CDR3 region is CASSFGAGQETQYF. The CDR3 DNA follows: TGTGCCAGCAGCTTCGGAGCGGGTCAAGAGACCCAGTACTTC. The full variable domain, in which reference TRBV11-2 and TRBJ2-5 provide the parts outside the CDR3, is EAGVAQSPRYKIIEKRQSVAFWCNPISGHATLYWYQQILGQGPKLLIQFQNNGVVDDSQLPKDRFSAERLKGVDSTLKIQPAKLEDSAVYLCASSFGAGQETQYFGPGTRLLVL.

V usage is TRBV6-2 or TRBV6-3 and J usage is TRBJ2-1, with 8 bases aligning to TRBD1. This CDR3 has 15 amino acids. The germline CDR1 and CDR2 sequences are MNHEY and SVGEGT. V was clipped by 2 bases and J by 8 bases; unmatched bases: 8. CDR3 residues: CASSYAPGGRDEQFF. The CDR3 nucleotides read TGTGCCAGCAGTTACGCCCCAGGGGGCAGGGATGAGCAGTTCTTC.

With respect to this clonotype: A read error may be the cause here, since a much bigger clone is one base away. The V gene is TRBV6-5, the J gene TRBJ2-1, with D uncertain. This CDR3 has 13 amino acids. Germline-derived CDR1 and CDR2 are MNHEY and SVGAGI. As DNA, the CDR3 is TGTGCCGGCAGTTACTCGATTAACCTGGAGCAGTTCTTC. Protein: CAGSYSINLEQFF.

The sample holds many counts of this clonotype. The chain uses TRBV12-3 or TRBV12-4 and TRBJ1-2, with D tentatively TRBD1 (5 bases). CDR3 length: 12 amino acids. V shed 6 bases and J shed 7 bases, with 12 bases lying between them. Written as DNA, the CDR3 is TGTGCCAGCAGCGCGCAGGGTATTGGCTACACCTTC. Amino acids: CASSAQGIGYTF.

Only a few counts were recorded for this clonotype. This CDR3 reads CASSETDLLFSNQPQHF. The CDR3, as DNA: TGTGCCAGCAGTGAAACGGATCTGTTGTTTAGCAATCAGCCCCAGCATTTT. The chain couples TRBV2 to TRBJ1-5, with D hard to call. The germline V and J ends were trimmed by 2 bases and 0 bases, with 14 bases remaining between them. The CDR3 is 17 amino acids. Germline values: CDR1 SNHLY, CDR2 FYNNEI.

Notes on this clonotype: This may be a read error: a much more frequent sequence differs by one nucleotide. This rearrangement joins TRBV28 to TRBJ2-3; D gene uncertain. The CDR3 spans 15 residues. From germline, CDR1 is MDHEN and CDR2 SYDVKM. With 5 bases removed from V and 3 bases from J, the gap between germline ends came to 15 bases. The CDR3 here is CASSPRAGWTDTQYF. For the CDR3, the DNA is TGTGCCAGCAGTCCAAGGGCAGGTTGGACAGATACGCAGTATTTT.